Presented here are 10 T cell receptor beta chains from one specimen sequenced in a study of T cells in Graves' hyperthyroidism and ophthalmopathy. Researchers took RNA transcripts and amplified the TCR beta CDR3 regions from them. The HTBI set primed first-round TCR CDR3 RT-PCR. TCRdb re-called the multiplex PCR reads with MiXCR, one entry per CDR3 protein. The sample shows around 300,000 distinct CDR3 sequences, roughly 13% of them seen only once. Material: blood. The receptors were gathered from a woman between 25 and 40 years old with Graves' hyperthyroidism that later progressed to Graves' ophthalmopathy.

This clonotype came up many times. This rearrangement joins TRBV7-3 to TRBJ2-1; 13 bases are shared with TRBD2. Germline CDR1 is SGHTA and CDR2 is FQGTGA. The CDR3 loop spans 16 amino acids. Germline trimming cut 5 bases from V and 5 bases from J; bases unmatched to any gene: 6. In DNA, the CDR3 is TGTGCCAGCAGCCCACTAGCGGGAGGGCAACACAATGAGCAGTTCTTC. The encoded protein is CASSPLAGGQHNEQFF.

This clonotype was detected many times. V is TRBV28 and J is TRBJ2-5; TRBD2 agrees at 8 bases. The V segment lost 2 bases and the J segment 1 base; nucleotides outside the gene matches: 3. The germline V gene encodes CDR1 MDHEN and CDR2 SYDVKM. The CDR3 has 15 residues. The CDR3 sequence: CASSLLLAAQETQYF. The CDR3 nucleotides are TGTGCCAGCAGTTTACTACTAGCGGCCCAAGAGACCCAGTACTTC.

This clonotype was observed at least ten times. CDR3: CASSEGREFYEQYF. The CDR3 nucleotides read TGTGCCAGCAGTGAAGGGCGGGAGTTCTACGAGCAGTACTTC. This chain links TRBV2 with TRBJ2-7; 7 bases align to TRBD2. V trimming: 1 base; J trimming: 3 bases; junction bases outside the gene matches: 3. The CDR3 has 14 amino acids. CDR1 is SNHLY, CDR2 FYNNEI, per germline.

There are many counts of this clonotype. The chain employs TRBV2 and TRBJ2-7, with D perhaps matching TRBD1 or TRBD2 (5 bases each). V lost 6 bases, J lost 6 bases, and 15 bases lay in between. The CDR3 is 13 amino acids. CDR1 is SNHLY and CDR2 is FYNNEI in the germline V gene. The CDR3 loop reads CASSGDLRGEQYF. CDR3 sequence (DNA): TGTGCCAGCAGCGGGGACCTCAGAGGCGAGCAGTACTTC. Full variable domain (outside the CDR3, taken from reference TRBV2 and TRBJ2-7): EPEVTQTPSHQVTQMGQEVILRCVPISNHLYFYWYRQILGQKVEFLVSFYNNEISEKSEIFDDQFSVERPDGSNFTLKIRSTKLEDSAMYFCASSGDLRGEQYFGPGTRLTVT.

This clonotype was seen at least ten times. The chain carries TRBV7-2 and TRBJ2-1; either TRBD1 or TRBD2 may supply D (5 bases each). The CDR3 is 15 residues long. Germline V gene lookup returns CDR1 SGHTA and CDR2 FQGNSA. Deletions cut 5 bases from V and 10 bases from J, with 21 bases between. This chain's CDR3 is CASSGPGTPFEEQFF. CDR3 coding DNA: TGTGCCAGCAGCGGCCCCGGGACCCCCTTCGAGGAGCAGTTCTTC.

This clonotype showed up just a few times. The junction shows a germline mismatch at one end, possibly a read error. This chain uses TRBV7-3 with TRBJ2-5; D gene uncertain. Germline V gives CDR1 SGHTA, CDR2 FQGTGA. The CDR3 is made up of 13 amino acids. The CDR3 DNA sequence: TGTGCTAGCAGCCACAGACGGGAAGAGACCCAGTACTTC. Residues: CASSHRREETQYF.

V and J are TRBV7-2 and TRBJ1-2; tentative D call: TRBD1 (5 bases). In germline, CDR1 is SGHTA, CDR2 FQGNSA. This CDR3 comprises 15 residues. Trimming left V 4 bases short and J 4 bases short, with 16 bases between. The CDR3 nucleotides are TGTGCCAGCAGCTCCCCGACGGACGGGGGCTATGGCTACACCTTC. Translating it yields CASSSPTDGGYGYTF.

The chain combines TRBV4-1 with TRBJ2-7; perhaps D is TRBD1 or TRBD2 (5 bases each). CDR3 length: 13 residues. V gave up 5 bases and J gave up 6 bases, with 14 bases separating them. Germline V gene data show CDR1 as MGHRA and CDR2 as YSYEKL. The CDR3: CASSEGPSGEQYF. For the CDR3, the DNA is TGCGCCAGCAGCGAGGGACCCAGCGGCGAGCAGTACTTC.

This clonotype appeared many times. The chain joins TRBV27 to TRBJ2-3; no firm D call. Per germline, CDR1 MNHEY and CDR2 SMNVEV (reference sequence). Trimming removed 4 bases from V and 2 bases from J, with 7 bases in between. The CDR3 extends over 13 amino acids. CDR3 region: CASSWVYTDTQYF. DNA for the CDR3: TGTGCCAGCAGTTGGGTATACACAGATACGCAGTATTTT.

The rearrangement links TRBV27 to TRBJ2-4; 8 nucleotides match TRBD1. The V segment lost 0 bases and the J segment 6 bases; nucleotides outside the gene matches: 1. Germline assignment: CDR1 MNHEY and CDR2 SMNVEV (reference sequence). CDR3 length equals 14 residues. The CDR3: CASSLSGTGNIQYF. CDR3 in DNA: TGTGCCAGCAGTTTATCCGGGACAGGAAACATTCAGTACTTC.